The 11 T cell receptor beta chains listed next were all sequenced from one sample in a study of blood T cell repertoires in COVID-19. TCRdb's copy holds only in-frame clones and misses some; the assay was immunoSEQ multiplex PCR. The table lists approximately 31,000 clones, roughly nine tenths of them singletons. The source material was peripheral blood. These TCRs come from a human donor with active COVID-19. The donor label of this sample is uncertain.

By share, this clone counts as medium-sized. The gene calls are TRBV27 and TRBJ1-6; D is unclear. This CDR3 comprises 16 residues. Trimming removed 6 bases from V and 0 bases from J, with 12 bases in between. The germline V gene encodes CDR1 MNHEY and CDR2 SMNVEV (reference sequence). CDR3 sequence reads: CASSLRLSSYNSPLHF. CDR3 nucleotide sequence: TGTGCCAGCAGCCTACGGTTGAGCTCCTATAATTCACCCCTCCACTTT.

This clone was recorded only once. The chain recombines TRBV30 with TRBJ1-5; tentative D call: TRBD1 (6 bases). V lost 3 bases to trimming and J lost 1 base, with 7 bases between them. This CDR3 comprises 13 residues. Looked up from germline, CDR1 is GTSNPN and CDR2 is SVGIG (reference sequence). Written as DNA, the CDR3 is TGTGCCTGGAGCGGACAGAGCAATCAGCCCCAGCATTTT. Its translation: CAWSGQSNQPQHF.

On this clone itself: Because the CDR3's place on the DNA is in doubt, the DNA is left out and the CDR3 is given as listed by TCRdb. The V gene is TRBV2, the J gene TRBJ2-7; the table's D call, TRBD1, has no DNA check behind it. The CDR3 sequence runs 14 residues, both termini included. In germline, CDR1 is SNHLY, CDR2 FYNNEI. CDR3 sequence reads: CASSTSGQSYEQYF.

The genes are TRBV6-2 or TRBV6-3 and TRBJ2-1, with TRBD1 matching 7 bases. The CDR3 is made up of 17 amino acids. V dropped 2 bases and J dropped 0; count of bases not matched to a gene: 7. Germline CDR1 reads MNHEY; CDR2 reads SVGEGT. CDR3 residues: CASSYQGDGSSYNEQFF. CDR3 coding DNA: TGTGCCAGCAGTTACCAGGGGGACGGTAGCTCCTACAATGAGCAGTTCTTC.

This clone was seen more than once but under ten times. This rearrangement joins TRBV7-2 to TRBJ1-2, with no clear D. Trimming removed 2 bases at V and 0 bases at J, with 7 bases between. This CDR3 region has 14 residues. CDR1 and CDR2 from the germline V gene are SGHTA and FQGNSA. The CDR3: CASSLNSPNYGYTF. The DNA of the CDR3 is TGTGCCAGCAGCTTAAACAGTCCTAACTATGGCTACACCTTC.

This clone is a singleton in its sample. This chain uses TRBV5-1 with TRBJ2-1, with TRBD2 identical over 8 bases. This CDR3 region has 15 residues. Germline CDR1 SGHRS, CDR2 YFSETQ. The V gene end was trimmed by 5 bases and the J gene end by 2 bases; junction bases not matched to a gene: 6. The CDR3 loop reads CASSSGTVPYNEQFF. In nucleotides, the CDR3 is TGCGCCAGCAGTAGCGGGACCGTCCCCTACAATGAGCAGTTCTTC.

Written as DNA, the CDR3 is TGTGCCAGCAGCCCTGCTTTGCGGAACACCATATATTTT. It is translated as CASSPALRNTIYF. The chain has TRBV7-2 and TRBJ1-3; no firm D call. Germline CDR1 is SGHTA and CDR2 is FQGNSA. This CDR3 has 13 amino acids. Trimming left V 5 bases short and J 7 bases short, with 12 bases between.

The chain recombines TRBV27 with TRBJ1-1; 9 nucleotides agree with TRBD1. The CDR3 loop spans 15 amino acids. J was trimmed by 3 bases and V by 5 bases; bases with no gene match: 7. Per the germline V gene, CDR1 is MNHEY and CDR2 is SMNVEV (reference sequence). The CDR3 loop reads CASSLLTGGYTEAFF. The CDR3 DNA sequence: TGTGCCAGCAGTCTCCTTACAGGGGGCTACACTGAAGCTTTCTTT.

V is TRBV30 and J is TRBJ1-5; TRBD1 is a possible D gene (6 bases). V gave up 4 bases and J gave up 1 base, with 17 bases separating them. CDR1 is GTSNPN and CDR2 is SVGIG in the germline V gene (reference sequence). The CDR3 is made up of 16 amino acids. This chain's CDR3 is CAWTPTGGASNQPQHF. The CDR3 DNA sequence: TGTGCCTGGACTCCCACGGGGGGGGCGAGCAATCAGCCCCAGCATTTT.

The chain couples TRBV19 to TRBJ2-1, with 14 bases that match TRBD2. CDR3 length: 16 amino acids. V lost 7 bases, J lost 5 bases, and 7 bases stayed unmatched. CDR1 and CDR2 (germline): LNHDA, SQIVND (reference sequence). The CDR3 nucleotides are TGTGCCAGTACCAGGACTAGCGGGAGGATACACAATGAGCAGTTCTTC. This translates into CASTRTSGRIHNEQFF.

The CDR3: CASSISSGNTIYF. DNA for the CDR3: TGTGCCAGTAGTATCAGCTCTGGAAACACCATATATTTT. The rearrangement links TRBV19 to TRBJ1-3; no reliable D call. V shed 3 bases and J shed 0 bases, with 3 bases lying between them. Germline CDR1 and CDR2: LNHDA and SQIVND (reference sequence). This CDR3 contains 13 residues. The complete variable domain, with remaining parts taken from reference TRBV19 and TRBJ1-3, reads DGGITQSPKYLFRKEGQNVTLSCEQNLNHDAMYWYRQDPGQGLRLIYYSQIVNDFQKGDIAEGYSVSREKKESFPLTVTSAQKNPTAFYLCASSISSGNTIYFGEGSWLTVV.